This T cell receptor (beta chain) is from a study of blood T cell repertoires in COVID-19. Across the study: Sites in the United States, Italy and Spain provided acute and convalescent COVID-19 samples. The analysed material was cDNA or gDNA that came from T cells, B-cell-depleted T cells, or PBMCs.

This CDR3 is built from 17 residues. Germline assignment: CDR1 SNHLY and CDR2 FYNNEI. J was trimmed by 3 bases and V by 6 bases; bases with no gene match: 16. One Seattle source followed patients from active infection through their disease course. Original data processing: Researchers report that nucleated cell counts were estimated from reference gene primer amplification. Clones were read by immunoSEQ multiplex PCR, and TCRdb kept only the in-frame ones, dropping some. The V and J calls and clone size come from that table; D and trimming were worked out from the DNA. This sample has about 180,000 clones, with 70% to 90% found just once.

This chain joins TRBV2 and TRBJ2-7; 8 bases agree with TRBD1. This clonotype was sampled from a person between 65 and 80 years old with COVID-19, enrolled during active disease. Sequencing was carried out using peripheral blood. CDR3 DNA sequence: TGTGCCAGCAGAGGCAGGACAGGGACTGATAAGAACTACGAGCAGTACTTC. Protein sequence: CASRGRTGTDKNYEQYF.